This passage covers 23 T cell receptor beta chains from one sample sequenced in a study of cytomegalovirus exposure and HLA in healthy donors. Using immunoSEQ multiplex PCR, the repertoire was profiled, and TCRdb retains in-frame clones only, with some absent. The sample shows more than 140,000 clones, roughly nine tenths of them seen only once. The source material was PBMCs. The receptor source for this set is a woman under 30 in good health and CMV-seropositive.

The rearrangement links TRBV6-1 to TRBJ2-7; 12 bases match TRBD1. The CDR3 runs 13 residues. Germline trimming cut 6 bases from V and 5 bases from J; bases unmatched to any gene: 2. Germline V gives CDR1 MNHNS, CDR2 SASEGT. The CDR3, as DNA: TGTGCCAGCAGGGGGACAGGGGGCCACGAGCAGTACTTC. Translation gives CASRGTGGHEQYF.

This clone was found once. This chain uses TRBV7-2 with TRBJ2-2; TRBD1 agrees at 8 bases. The V segment lost 3 bases and the J segment 5 bases; nucleotides outside the gene matches: 11. The length of the CDR3 is 17 residues. Germline CDR1 reads SGHTA; CDR2 reads FQGNSA. CDR3 in DNA: TGTGCCAGCAGCTTGAATCCAGGGGGCAAAGGGACCGGGGAGCTGTTTTTT. Translation gives CASSLNPGGKGTGELFF.

The genes are TRBV30 and TRBJ2-1, with 10 positions matching TRBD2. The CDR3 consists of 13 residues. The V and J ends lost 6 bases and 3 bases, in that order; junction bases with no gene match: 2. In germline, CDR1 is GTSNPN, CDR2 SVGIG (reference sequence). CDR3 nucleotide sequence: TGTGCCTGCCGGACTAGCGGCTACAATGAGCAGTTCTTC. It encodes CACRTSGYNEQFF.

The chain has TRBV19 and TRBJ2-1; TRBD2 is a possible D gene (5 bases). The germline V gene encodes CDR1 LNHDA and CDR2 SQIVND (reference sequence). V was shortened by 7 bases and J by 2 bases, with 15 bases between the two germline ends. CDR3 length: 15 amino acids. CDR3 region: CASNELRGAYNEQFF. In nucleotides, the CDR3 is TGTGCCAGTAATGAGCTCCGGGGTGCCTACAATGAGCAGTTCTTC.

This sequence joins TRBV29-1 and TRBJ2-1, with D possibly matching TRBD1 (6 bases). The CDR3 length is 14 residues. Germline CDR1 reads SQVTM; CDR2 reads ANQGSEA. V lost 6 bases to trimming and J lost 3 bases, with 15 bases between them. The CDR3 DNA reads TGCAGCGTGTTCGGGACATCGTTCTACAATGAGCAGTTCTTC. Amino acids: CSVFGTSFYNEQFF.

CDR3 sequence reads: CASSIGLAGGPGELFF. Here the CDR3 DNA reads TGTGCCAGTAGTATAGGTTTGGCGGGAGGGCCCGGGGAGCTGTTTTTT. This chain uses TRBV19 with TRBJ2-2; 9 nucleotides line up with TRBD2. V was pared by 1 base and J by 6 bases, with 6 bases of the junction left unmatched. The CDR3 totals 16 residues. Germline values: CDR1 LNHDA, CDR2 SQIVND (reference sequence).

This clone occurred a few times. The rearrangement uses TRBV5-1 and TRBJ1-2, with D unclear. Looked up from germline, CDR1 is SGHRS and CDR2 is YFSETQ. The length of the CDR3 is 13 residues. Trimming took 0 bases from V and 7 from J, leaving 10 bases between them. The DNA of the CDR3 is TGCGCCAGCAGCTTGGAGGGCGGGCCTGGCTACACCTTC. Protein: CASSLEGGPGYTF.

V gene TRBV13 combines with J gene TRBJ2-3, with 11 bases aligning to TRBD1. The junction had 4 bases not matched to a gene; V was cut back by 5 bases and J by 3 bases. The CDR3 is 15 amino acids. Germline CDR1 reads PRHDT; CDR2 reads FYEKMQ (reference sequence). The CDR3: CASSPRDRGTDTQYF. In nucleotides, the CDR3 is TGTGCCAGCAGCCCCCGGGACAGGGGGACAGATACGCAGTATTTT.

V usage is TRBV6-1 and J usage is TRBJ1-2, with 9 bases matching TRBD1. J lost 2 bases, V lost 5 bases, and 6 bases had no gene match. This CDR3 region has 15 residues. CDR1 and CDR2 from the germline V gene are MNHNS and SASEGT. The CDR3 region has the DNA TGTGCCAGCAGTCCCGACAGGGGGGCCAACTATGGCTACACCTTC. Translation: CASSPDRGANYGYTF.

Here the CDR3 DNA reads TGTGCCAGCAGTCCGACAGGGTTACACGAGCAGTACTTC. Translating gives CASSPTGLHEQYF. The chain recombines TRBV28 with TRBJ2-7, with TRBD1 matching 7 bases. CDR1 and CDR2 from the germline V gene are MDHEN and SYDVKM. The CDR3 is 13 amino acids. J lost 5 bases, V lost 5 bases, and 6 bases had no gene match.

The chain has TRBV6-1 and TRBJ2-7; TRBD1 matches 9 bases. V shed 11 bases, J shed 2 bases, and the junction held 10 bases outside the gene matches. Germline lookup yields CDR1 MNHNS and CDR2 SASEGT. The CDR3 extends over 14 amino acids. CDR3 nucleotides: TGTGCCGGCCTATCGGACAGGGGACCCTACGAGCAGTACTTC. Amino acid sequence: CAGLSDRGPYEQYF.

This sequence joins TRBV5-1 and TRBJ2-1; TRBD2 matches at 8 bases. Unmatched junction bases numbered 3, after V lost 4 bases and J lost 0 bases. Germline lookup yields CDR1 SGHRS and CDR2 YFSETQ. The CDR3 contains 15 residues. This CDR3 reads CASSISGSSYNEQFF. CDR3 DNA: TGCGCCAGCAGCATAAGCGGGAGCTCCTACAATGAGCAGTTCTTC. Based on the CDR3 plus reference TRBV5-1 and TRBJ2-1, the full variable domain is KAGVTQTPRYLIKTRGQQVTLSCSPISGHRSVSWYQQTPGQGLQFLFEYFSETQRNKGNFPGRFSGRQFSNSRSEMNVSTLELGDSALYLCASSISGSSYNEQFFGPGTRLTVL.

DNA for the CDR3: TGCGCCAGCAGCTTGAGCGGGAGAGACACCGGGGAGCTGTTTTTT. It is translated as CASSLSGRDTGELFF. The chain recombines TRBV5-1 with TRBJ2-2; 8 bases align to TRBD2. V shed 1 base, J shed 3 bases, and the junction held 2 bases outside the gene matches. Germline CDR1 is SGHRS and CDR2 is YFSETQ. The CDR3 extends over 15 amino acids.

The J gene is TRBJ2-5, the V gene TRBV5-6; 8 positions agree with TRBD2. The V and J ends lost 0 bases and 5 bases, in that order; junction bases with no gene match: 6. CDR1 and CDR2 from the germline V gene are SGHDT and YYEEEE. The CDR3 has 15 amino acids. This CDR3 reads CASSLASGSSETQYF. CDR3 DNA: TGTGCCAGCAGCTTGGCAAGCGGGAGCTCCGAGACCCAGTACTTC.

The chain links TRBV29-1 to TRBJ1-2, with no clear D. The CDR3 covers 15 residues. The V gene lost 0 bases and the J gene lost 8 bases, with 19 bases spanning the gap. The germline V gene has CDR1 SQVTM and CDR2 ANQGSEA. This CDR3 is CSVEDISGSSGGYTF. In nucleotides, the CDR3 is TGCAGCGTTGAAGATATCTCGGGTAGTTCGGGGGGCTACACCTTC.

This chain connects TRBV6-5 to TRBJ2-5, with 11 bases aligning to TRBD2. V lost 5 bases to trimming and J lost 8 bases; unmatched junction nucleotides: 1. The CDR3 sequence is 12 residues long. Germline CDR1 MNHEY, CDR2 SVGAGI. Written as DNA, the CDR3 is TGTGCCAGCAGTACTAGCGGGAGCACCCAGTACTTC. Its translation: CASSTSGSTQYF.

J is TRBJ2-7 and V is TRBV5-1, with D possibly matching TRBD2 (6 bases). CDR1 SGHRS and CDR2 YFSETQ come from the germline V gene. The CDR3 contains 17 residues. Deletions cut 2 bases from V and 2 bases from J, with 20 bases between. This chain's CDR3 is CASSLRTEAGRAYEQYF. DNA of the CDR3: TGCGCCAGCAGCTTACGGACTGAAGCGGGTCGGGCCTACGAGCAGTACTTC.

The chain combines TRBV6-6 with TRBJ2-7; 10 nucleotides match TRBD2. Germline V lookup: CDR1 MNHNY, CDR2 SVGAGI (reference sequence). This CDR3 has 13 amino acids. With V trimmed by 6 bases and J by 5 bases, 4 bases remained unmatched. The CDR3 here is CASRASGSDEQYF. The CDR3 nucleotides read TGTGCCAGCAGGGCTAGCGGGAGTGACGAGCAGTACTTC.

The chain couples TRBV6-1 to TRBJ2-7; 11 bases align to TRBD2. V shed 2 bases, J shed 7 bases, and the junction held 10 bases outside the gene matches. Per germline, CDR1 MNHNS and CDR2 SASEGT. CDR3 length: 16 residues. Here the CDR3 DNA reads TGTGCCAGCAGTGAACTTGGCCTAGCGGGAGGCGGGGAGCAGTACTTC. Translation: CASSELGLAGGGEQYF.

V and J are TRBV11-3 and TRBJ2-7, with 7 positions matching TRBD2. Looked up from germline, CDR1 is SGHNT and CDR2 is YENEEA. The CDR3 is 14 residues long. Unmatched junction bases numbered 8, after V lost 5 bases and J lost 4 bases. The CDR3 DNA reads as TGTGCCAGCAGCCTTGGGAGGGCGGCATACGAGCAGTACTTC. Protein sequence: CASSLGRAAYEQYF.

The CDR3 here is CASSPGLLYEQYF. CDR3 DNA sequence: TGTGCCAGCAGCCCGGGACTCCTATACGAGCAGTACTTC. V gene TRBV28 combines with J gene TRBJ2-7; TRBD2 is a possible D gene (6 bases). CDR1 MDHEN and CDR2 SYDVKM come from the germline V gene. With 6 bases removed from V and 4 bases from J, the gap between germline ends came to 13 bases. The CDR3 has 13 amino acids.

This clone showed up just a few times. This sequence joins TRBV7-2 and TRBJ1-5, with D unresolved. The CDR3 is 12 residues long. The V gene's germline CDR1 is SGHTA and CDR2 FQGNSA. Trimming pared 1 base from V and 6 bases from J, leaving 4 bases between. In DNA, the CDR3 is TGTGCCAGCAGCTTAGGAGGTCAGCCCCAGCATTTT. Translation gives CASSLGGQPQHF.

This rearrangement joins TRBV6-1 to TRBJ1-2; the D gene is possibly TRBD1 (6 bases). This CDR3 comprises 13 residues. V shed 8 bases and J shed 5 bases, with 15 bases lying between them. The germline CDR1 and CDR2 sequences are MNHNS and SASEGT. CDR3 DNA sequence: TGTGCCAGCGGGGCAGGGGTGCGGTATGGCTACACCTTC. Translation gives CASGAGVRYGYTF.